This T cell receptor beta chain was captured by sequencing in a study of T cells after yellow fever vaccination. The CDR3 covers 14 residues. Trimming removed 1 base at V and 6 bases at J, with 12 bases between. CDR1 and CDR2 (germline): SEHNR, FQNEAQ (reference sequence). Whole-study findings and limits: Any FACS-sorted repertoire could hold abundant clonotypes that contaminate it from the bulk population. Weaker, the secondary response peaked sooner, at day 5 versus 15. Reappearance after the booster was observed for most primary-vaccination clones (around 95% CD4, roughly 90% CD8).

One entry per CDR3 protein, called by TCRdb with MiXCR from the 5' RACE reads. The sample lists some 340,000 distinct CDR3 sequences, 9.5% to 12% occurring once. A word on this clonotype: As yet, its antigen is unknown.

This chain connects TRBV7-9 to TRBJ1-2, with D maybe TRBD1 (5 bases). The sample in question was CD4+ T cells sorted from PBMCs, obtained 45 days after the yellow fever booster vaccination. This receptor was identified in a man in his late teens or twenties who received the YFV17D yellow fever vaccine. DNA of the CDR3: TGTGCCAGCAGCTTAGGACAGACCCCCGATGGCTACACCTTC. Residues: CASSLGQTPDGYTF.